Described below is a single T cell receptor beta chain sequence and its context. This sample was included in a study of cytomegalovirus exposure and HLA in healthy donors. V lost 1 base and J lost 2, with 14 bases in between. The CDR3 extends over 16 amino acids. Germline values: CDR1 SGHAT, CDR2 FQNNGV. Use of 60 Vbeta and 13 Jbeta primers characterized the PCR. Profiling relied on immunoSEQ multiplex PCR, and the TCRdb table lists in-frame clones only, not all of them. The data contain 60,000 to 70,000 clones, 70% to 80% of them singletons. The source is a man between 18 and 29 years old in good health and CMV-seropositive. Material: PBMCs. The V call is TRBV11-2, the J call TRBJ1-1; no firm D call. CDR3 amino acids: CASSLALGELNTEAFF. In DNA form, the CDR3 reads TGTGCCAGCAGCTTAGCTCTGGGAGAACTAAACACTGAAGCTTTCTTT.